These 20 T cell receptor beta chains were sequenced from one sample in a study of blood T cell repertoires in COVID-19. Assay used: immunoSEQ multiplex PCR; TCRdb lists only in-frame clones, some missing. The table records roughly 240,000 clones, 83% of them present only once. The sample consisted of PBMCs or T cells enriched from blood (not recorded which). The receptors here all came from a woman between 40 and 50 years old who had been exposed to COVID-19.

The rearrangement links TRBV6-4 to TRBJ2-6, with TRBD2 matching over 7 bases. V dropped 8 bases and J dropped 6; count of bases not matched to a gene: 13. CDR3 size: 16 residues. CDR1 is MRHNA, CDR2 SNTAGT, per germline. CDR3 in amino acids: CASSPGGSLVANVLTF. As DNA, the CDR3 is TGTGCCAGCTCCCCGGGGGGTTCCCTTGTGGCCAACGTCCTGACTTTC.

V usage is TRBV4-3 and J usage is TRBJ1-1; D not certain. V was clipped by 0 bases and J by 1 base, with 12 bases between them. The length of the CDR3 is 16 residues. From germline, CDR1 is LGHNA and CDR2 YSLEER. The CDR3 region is CASSQDRNLGNTEAFF. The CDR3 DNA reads TGCGCCAGCAGCCAAGATAGAAACCTTGGGAACACTGAAGCTTTCTTT.

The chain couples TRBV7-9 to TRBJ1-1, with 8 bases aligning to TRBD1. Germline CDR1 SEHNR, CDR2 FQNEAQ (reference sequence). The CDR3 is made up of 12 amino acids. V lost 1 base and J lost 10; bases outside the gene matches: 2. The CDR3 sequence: CASSLEGQGAFF. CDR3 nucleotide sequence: TGTGCCAGCAGCTTAGAAGGACAGGGAGCTTTCTTT.

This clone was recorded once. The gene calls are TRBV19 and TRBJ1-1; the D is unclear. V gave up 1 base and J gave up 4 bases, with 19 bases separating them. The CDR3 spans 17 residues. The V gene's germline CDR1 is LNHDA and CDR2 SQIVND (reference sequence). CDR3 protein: CASSIGGLRAMSTEAFF. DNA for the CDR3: TGTGCCAGTAGTATAGGGGGTCTGAGGGCCATGAGCACTGAAGCTTTCTTT.

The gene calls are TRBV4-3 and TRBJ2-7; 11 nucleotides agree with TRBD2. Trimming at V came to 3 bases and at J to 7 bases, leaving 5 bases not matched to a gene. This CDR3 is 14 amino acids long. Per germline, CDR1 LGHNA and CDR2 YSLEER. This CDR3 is CASSHSGGVGEQYF. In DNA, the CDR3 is TGCGCCAGCAGCCATAGCGGGGGGGTAGGGGAGCAGTACTTC.

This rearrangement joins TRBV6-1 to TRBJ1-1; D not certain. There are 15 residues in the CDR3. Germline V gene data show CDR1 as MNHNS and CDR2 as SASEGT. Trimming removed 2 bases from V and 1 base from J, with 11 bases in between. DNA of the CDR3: TGTGCCAGCAGTGAATGGTCACGAGGGAACACTGAAGCTTTCTTT. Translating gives CASSEWSRGNTEAFF.

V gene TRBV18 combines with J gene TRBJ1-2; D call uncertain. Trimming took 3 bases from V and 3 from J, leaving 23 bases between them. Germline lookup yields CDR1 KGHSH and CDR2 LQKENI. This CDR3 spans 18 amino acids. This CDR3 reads CASSPPRGSGAPDYGYTF. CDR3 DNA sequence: TGTGCCAGCTCACCCCCTCGTGGGAGCGGCGCCCCTGACTATGGCTACACCTTC.

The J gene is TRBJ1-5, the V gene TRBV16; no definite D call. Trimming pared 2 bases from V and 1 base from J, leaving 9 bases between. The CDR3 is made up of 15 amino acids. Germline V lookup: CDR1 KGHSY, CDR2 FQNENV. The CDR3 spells CASSQGRMSNQPQHF. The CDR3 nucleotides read TGTGCCAGCAGCCAAGGGAGGATGAGCAATCAGCCCCAGCATTTT.

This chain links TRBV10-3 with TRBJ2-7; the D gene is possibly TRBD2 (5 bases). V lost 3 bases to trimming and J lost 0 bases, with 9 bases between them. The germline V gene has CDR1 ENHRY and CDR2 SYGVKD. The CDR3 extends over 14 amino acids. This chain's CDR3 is CAISETAASYEQYF. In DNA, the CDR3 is TGTGCCATCAGTGAAACAGCGGCCTCCTACGAGCAGTACTTC.

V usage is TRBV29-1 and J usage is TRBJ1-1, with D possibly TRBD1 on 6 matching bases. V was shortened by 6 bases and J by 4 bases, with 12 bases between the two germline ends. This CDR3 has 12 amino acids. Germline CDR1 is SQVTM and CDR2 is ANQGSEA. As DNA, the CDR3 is TGCAGCGTGGACCCCAGGGGCACTGAAGCTTTCTTT. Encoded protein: CSVDPRGTEAFF. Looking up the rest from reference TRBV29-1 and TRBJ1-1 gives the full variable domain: SAVISQKPSRDICQRGTSLTIQCQVDSQVTMMFWYRQQPGQSLTLIATANQGSEATYESGFVIDKFPISRPNLTFSTLTVSNMSPEDSSIYLCSVDPRGTEAFFGQGTRLTVV.

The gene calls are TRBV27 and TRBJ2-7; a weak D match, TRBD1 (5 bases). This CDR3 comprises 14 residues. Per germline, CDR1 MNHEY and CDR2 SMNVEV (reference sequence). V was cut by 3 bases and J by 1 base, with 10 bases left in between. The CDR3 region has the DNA TGTGCCAGCAGTTTTCAGGGTCCATCCTACGAGCAGTACTTC. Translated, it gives CASSFQGPSYEQYF.

The CDR3 coding sequence is TGTGCCAGCAGTCTAACAGGGGCCCATAACTATGGCTACACCTTC. Amino acid sequence: CASSLTGAHNYGYTF. The genes are TRBV28 and TRBJ1-2; 7 nucleotides agree with TRBD1. The CDR3 sequence is 15 residues long. V shed 5 bases, J shed 1 base, and the junction held 7 bases outside the gene matches. Germline V gives CDR1 MDHEN, CDR2 SYDVKM.

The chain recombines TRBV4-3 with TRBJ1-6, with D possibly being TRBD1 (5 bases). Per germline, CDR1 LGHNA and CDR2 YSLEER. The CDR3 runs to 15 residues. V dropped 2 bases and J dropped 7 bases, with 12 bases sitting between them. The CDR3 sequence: CASSQSQGSNSPLHF. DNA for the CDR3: TGCGCCAGCAGCCAATCCCAGGGCTCCAATTCACCCCTCCACTTT.

CDR3: CASSRYRTDTQYF. The CDR3 DNA follows: TGTGCCAGCAGCCGCTATAGAACAGATACGCAGTATTTT. J is TRBJ2-3 and V is TRBV14, with unresolved D. The CDR3 runs to 13 residues. V was trimmed by 4 bases and J by 3 bases, leaving 8 bases between them. The V gene's germline CDR1 is SGHDN and CDR2 FVKESK.

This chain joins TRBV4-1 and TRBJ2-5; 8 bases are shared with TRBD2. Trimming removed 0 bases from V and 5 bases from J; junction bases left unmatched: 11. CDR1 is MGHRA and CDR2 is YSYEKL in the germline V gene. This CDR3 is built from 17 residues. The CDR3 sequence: CASSQDPLGRGGETQYF. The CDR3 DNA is TGCGCCAGCAGCCAAGATCCCCTCGGACGGGGGGGCGAGACCCAGTACTTC.

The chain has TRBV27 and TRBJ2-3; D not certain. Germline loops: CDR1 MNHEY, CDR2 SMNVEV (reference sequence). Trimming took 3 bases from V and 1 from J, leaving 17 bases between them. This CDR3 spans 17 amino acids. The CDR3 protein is CASSLEWLTHGTDTQYF. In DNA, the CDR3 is TGTGCCAGCAGTTTGGAGTGGCTGACCCATGGCACAGATACGCAGTATTTT.

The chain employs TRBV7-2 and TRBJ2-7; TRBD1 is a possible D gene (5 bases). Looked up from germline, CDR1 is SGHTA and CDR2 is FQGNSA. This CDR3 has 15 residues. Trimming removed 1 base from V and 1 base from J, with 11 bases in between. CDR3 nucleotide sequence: TGTGCCAGCAGCTTAGTGGGCACAGGTTCCTACGAGCAGTACTTC. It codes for CASSLVGTGSYEQYF.

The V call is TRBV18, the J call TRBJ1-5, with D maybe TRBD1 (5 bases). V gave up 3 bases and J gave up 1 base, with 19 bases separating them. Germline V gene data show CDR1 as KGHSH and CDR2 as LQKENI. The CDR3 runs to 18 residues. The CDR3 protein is CASSPLGPTGVSNQPQHF. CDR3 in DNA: TGTGCCAGCTCACCTCTAGGCCCCACGGGGGTCAGCAATCAGCCCCAGCATTTT.

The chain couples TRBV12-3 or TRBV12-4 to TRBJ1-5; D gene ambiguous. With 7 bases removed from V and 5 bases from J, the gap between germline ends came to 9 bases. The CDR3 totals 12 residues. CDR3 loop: CASKFSDQPQHF. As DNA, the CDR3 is TGTGCCAGCAAATTTTCTGATCAGCCCCAGCATTTT.

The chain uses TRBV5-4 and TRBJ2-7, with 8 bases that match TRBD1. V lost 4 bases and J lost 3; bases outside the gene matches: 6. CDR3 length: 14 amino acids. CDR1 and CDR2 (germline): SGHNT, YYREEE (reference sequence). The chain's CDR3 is CASSPGTGYYEQYF. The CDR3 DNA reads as TGTGCCAGCAGCCCCGGGACAGGATACTACGAGCAGTACTTC.